The rows below give T cell receptor beta chains drawn from one sample of a study of CD8 T cells in Susac syndrome. TCRdb re-derived calls from the immunoSEQ multiplex PCR reads in MiXCR, one entry per CDR3 protein. There are some 190,000 distinct CDR3 sequences in the sample; about 94% occur only once, and around 0.1% lies in the top ten. Sample: CD4+ T cells from PBMCs. The source of these receptors is a human donor in good health. The CDR3 runs from the conserved cysteine through the conserved F or W. The D gene is left open where the match is weak. The listing skips clone size in some rows; elsewhere it reads once, few, many or a size class.

j_call: TRBJ2-2
clone_size: NA
v_call: TRBV29-1
cdr3_length: 14
d_call: NA
cdr3_aa: CSVRRGTNTGELFF
cdr3_nt: TGCAGCGTTAGGCGGGGAACGAACACCGGGGAGCTGTTTTTT

j_call: TRBJ2-7
clone_size: NA
v_call: TRBV28
cdr3_length: 14
d_call: TRBD2
cdr3_aa: CASSRAGFAYEQYF
cdr3_nt: TGTGCCAGCAGCCGAGCGGGGTTTGCCTACGAGCAGTACTTC

j_call: TRBJ1-6
clone_size: once
v_call: TRBV6-5
cdr3_length: 19
d_call: TRBD1
cdr3_aa: CASSFSTGQGSSYNSPLHF
cdr3_nt: TGTGCCAGCAGTTTCTCTACGGGACAGGGGAGCTCCTATAATTCACCCCTCCACTTT

j_call: TRBJ1-5
clone_size: once
v_call: TRBV4-1
cdr3_length: 15
d_call: NA
cdr3_aa: CASSGLTAQGQPQHF
cdr3_nt: TGCGCCAGCAGCGGTCTGACGGCTCAGGGTCAGCCCCAGCATTTT

j_call: TRBJ2-2
clone_size: NA
v_call: TRBV7-2
cdr3_length: 16
d_call: TRBD2
cdr3_aa: CASTLRLAGPTGELFF
cdr3_nt: TGTGCCAGCACTTTAAGACTAGCGGGACCCACCGGGGAGCTGTTTTTT

j_call: TRBJ1-1
clone_size: NA
v_call: TRBV29-1
cdr3_length: 12
d_call: NA
cdr3_aa: CSELRMNTEAFF
cdr3_nt: TGCAGCGAACTCAGAATGAACACTGAAGCTTTCTTT

j_call: TRBJ1-2
clone_size: NA
v_call: TRBV20-1
cdr3_length: 14
d_call: NA
cdr3_aa: CSARGTLANYGYTF
cdr3_nt: TGCAGTGCTAGGGGGACACTAGCTAACTATGGCTACACCTTC

j_call: TRBJ2-5
clone_size: once
v_call: TRBV12-3/TRBV12-4
cdr3_length: 11
d_call: NA
cdr3_aa: CASSLGGSQYF
cdr3_nt: TGTGCCAGCAGCCTTGGGGGTTCCCAGTACTTC

j_call: TRBJ2-1
clone_size: NA
v_call: TRBV27
cdr3_length: 14
d_call: NA
cdr3_aa: CASQRRIGASEQFF
cdr3_nt: TGTGCCAGCCAGAGGAGGATAGGAGCGAGTGAGCAGTTCTTC

j_call: TRBJ2-5
clone_size: NA
v_call: TRBV7-9
cdr3_length: 16
d_call: TRBD2
cdr3_aa: CASSFASGTGRETQYF
cdr3_nt: TGTGCCAGCAGCTTCGCTAGCGGGACCGGGAGGGAGACCCAGTACTTC

j_call: TRBJ1-1
clone_size: NA
v_call: TRBV6-5
cdr3_length: 14
d_call: NA
cdr3_aa: CASSYFRGGTEAFF
cdr3_nt: TGTGCCAGCAGTTACTTTAGGGGTGGCACTGAAGCTTTCTTT

j_call: TRBJ1-2
clone_size: NA
v_call: TRBV27
cdr3_length: 15
d_call: NA
cdr3_aa: CASSLSPGEDYGYTF
cdr3_nt: TGTGCCAGCAGTTTATCGCCAGGGGAGGACTATGGCTACACCTTC

j_call: TRBJ2-7
clone_size: NA
v_call: TRBV5-1
cdr3_length: 14
d_call: NA
cdr3_aa: CASGQGGGSYEQYF
cdr3_nt: TGCGCCAGCGGACAGGGAGGGGGATCCTACGAGCAGTACTTC

j_call: TRBJ1-1
clone_size: NA
v_call: TRBV7-9
cdr3_length: 15
d_call: NA
cdr3_aa: CASSLGRGQNTEAFF
cdr3_nt: TGTGCCAGCAGCTTAGGAAGAGGACAGAACACTGAAGCTTTCTTT

j_call: TRBJ2-1
clone_size: NA
v_call: TRBV29-1
cdr3_length: 11
d_call: TRBD1
cdr3_aa: CSVEVNRGQFF
cdr3_nt: TGCAGCGTTGAGGTAAACAGGGGGCAGTTCTTC

j_call: TRBJ1-1
clone_size: NA
v_call: TRBV19
cdr3_length: 14
d_call: NA
cdr3_aa: CASRKPVGNTEAFF
cdr3_nt: TGTGCCAGCCGGAAGCCCGTTGGGAACACTGAAGCTTTCTTT

j_call: TRBJ1-1
clone_size: NA
v_call: TRBV20-1
cdr3_length: 14
d_call: NA
cdr3_aa: CSARGVSVNTEAFF
cdr3_nt: TGCAGTGCTAGGGGTGTTTCAGTGAACACTGAAGCTTTCTTT

j_call: TRBJ1-5
clone_size: NA
v_call: TRBV19
cdr3_length: 15
d_call: TRBD1
cdr3_aa: CASSTNDRGDQPQHF
cdr3_nt: TGTGCCAGTAGTACCAACGACAGGGGAGATCAGCCCCAGCATTTT

j_call: TRBJ2-7
clone_size: NA
v_call: TRBV5-4
cdr3_length: 15
d_call: TRBD1
cdr3_aa: CASSLPGQGLSEQYF
cdr3_nt: TGTGCCAGCAGCTTACCGGGACAGGGGTTAAGCGAGCAGTACTTC

j_call: TRBJ2-6
clone_size: NA
v_call: TRBV25-1
cdr3_length: 17
d_call: TRBD2
cdr3_aa: CASSGPGGVPGANVLTF
cdr3_nt: TGTGCCAGCAGTGGGCCGGGAGGAGTTCCTGGGGCCAACGTCCTGACTTTC

j_call: TRBJ2-2
clone_size: NA
v_call: TRBV29-1
cdr3_length: 14
d_call: NA
cdr3_aa: CSVNPGSLTGELFF
cdr3_nt: TGCAGCGTCAACCCAGGGTCTTTAACCGGGGAGCTGTTTTTT

j_call: TRBJ2-2
clone_size: NA
v_call: TRBV7-8
cdr3_length: 15
d_call: NA
cdr3_aa: CASSLGGGVTGELFF
cdr3_nt: TGTGCCAGCAGCTTAGGAGGGGGTGTGACCGGGGAGCTGTTTTTT

j_call: TRBJ2-4
clone_size: NA
v_call: TRBV21-1
cdr3_length: 12
d_call: NA
cdr3_aa: CASSHGRNIQYF
cdr3_nt: TGTGCCAGCAGTCACGGGAGGAACATTCAGTACTTC

j_call: TRBJ2-7
clone_size: NA
v_call: TRBV13
cdr3_length: 14
d_call: NA
cdr3_aa: CASSLWSGLREQYF
cdr3_nt: TGTGCCAGCAGCTTGTGGTCTGGTCTTCGCGAGCAGTACTTC

j_call: TRBJ2-3
clone_size: NA
v_call: TRBV9
cdr3_length: 15
d_call: NA
cdr3_aa: CASSFPAGSTDTQYF
cdr3_nt: TGTGCCAGCAGCTTCCCGGCGGGTAGCACAGATACGCAGTATTTT

j_call: TRBJ1-3
clone_size: NA
v_call: TRBV19
cdr3_length: 13
d_call: NA
cdr3_aa: CAIASSSGNTIYF
cdr3_nt: TGTGCCATCGCGTCGTCTTCTGGAAACACCATATATTTT

j_call: TRBJ1-5
clone_size: NA
v_call: TRBV7-2
cdr3_length: 15
d_call: NA
cdr3_aa: CASRPQGGSNQPQHF
cdr3_nt: TGTGCCAGCAGGCCTCAGGGAGGGAGCAATCAGCCCCAGCATTTT

j_call: TRBJ2-2
clone_size: once
v_call: TRBV7-8
cdr3_length: 13
d_call: NA
cdr3_aa: CASSSEGPGELFF
cdr3_nt: TGTGCCAGCAGCTCAGAGGGTCCCGGGGAGCTGTTTTTT

j_call: TRBJ1-5
clone_size: NA
v_call: TRBV6-2/TRBV6-3
cdr3_length: 19
d_call: NA
cdr3_aa: CASSYPKPGHQYSNQPQHF
cdr3_nt: TGTGCCAGCAGTTACCCTAAACCGGGACACCAATATAGCAATCAGCCCCAGCATTTT

j_call: TRBJ1-4
clone_size: NA
v_call: TRBV6-2/TRBV6-3
cdr3_length: 14
d_call: NA
cdr3_aa: CASHGIGTNEKLFF
cdr3_nt: TGTGCCAGTCACGGGATTGGAACTAATGAAAAACTGTTTTTT

j_call: TRBJ2-1
clone_size: NA
v_call: TRBV19
cdr3_length: 16
d_call: NA
cdr3_aa: CASSTLPDSSYNEQFF
cdr3_nt: TGTGCCAGTAGTACTCTTCCGGACAGCTCCTACAATGAGCAGTTCTTC

j_call: TRBJ1-2
clone_size: NA
v_call: TRBV19
cdr3_length: 16
d_call: NA
cdr3_aa: CASTTTSATRNYGYTF
cdr3_nt: TGTGCCAGTACCACAACCTCGGCGACTCGAAACTATGGCTACACCTTC

j_call: TRBJ2-5
clone_size: NA
v_call: TRBV7-2
cdr3_length: 15
d_call: NA
cdr3_aa: CASSPQPGLGETQYF
cdr3_nt: TGTGCCAGCAGCCCCCAACCGGGATTAGGCGAGACCCAGTACTTC

j_call: TRBJ1-1
clone_size: NA
v_call: TRBV6-2/TRBV6-3
cdr3_length: 15
d_call: NA
cdr3_aa: CASSYAPLGSTEAFF
cdr3_nt: TGTGCCAGCAGTTACGCCCCTCTGGGGAGCACTGAAGCTTTCTTT

j_call: TRBJ1-2
clone_size: NA
v_call: TRBV29-1
cdr3_length: 13
d_call: NA
cdr3_aa: CSVAQGADYGYTF
cdr3_nt: TGCAGCGTTGCCCAGGGAGCAGACTATGGCTACACCTTC

j_call: TRBJ2-5
clone_size: NA
v_call: TRBV2
cdr3_length: 17
d_call: NA
cdr3_aa: CASSARGPGTTQETQYF
cdr3_nt: TGTGCCAGCAGTGCTAGAGGCCCCGGGACGACCCAAGAGACCCAGTACTTC

j_call: TRBJ1-2
clone_size: NA
v_call: TRBV5-1
cdr3_length: 17
d_call: TRBD1
cdr3_aa: CASSLPPGQGGNYGYTF
cdr3_nt: TGCGCCAGCAGCTTACCACCGGGACAGGGGGGGAACTATGGCTACACCTTC

j_call: TRBJ1-1
clone_size: NA
v_call: TRBV4-2
cdr3_length: 15
d_call: NA
cdr3_aa: CASSQVGRRNTEAFF
cdr3_nt: TGTGCCAGCAGCCAAGTAGGCAGAAGGAACACTGAAGCTTTCTTT

j_call: TRBJ1-3
clone_size: once
v_call: TRBV19
cdr3_length: 16
d_call: TRBD1
cdr3_aa: CASSPQGTQSGNTIYF
cdr3_nt: TGTGCCAGTAGTCCACAGGGGACGCAGTCTGGAAACACCATATATTTT

j_call: TRBJ1-6
clone_size: NA
v_call: TRBV5-4
cdr3_length: 12
d_call: NA
cdr3_aa: CASSLMDSPLHF
cdr3_nt: TGTGCCAGCAGCTTGATGGATTCACCCCTCCACTTT

j_call: TRBJ2-1
clone_size: few
v_call: TRBV18
cdr3_length: 14
d_call: NA
cdr3_aa: CASSPRGSYNEQFF
cdr3_nt: TGTGCCAGCTCACCTAGGGGCTCCTACAATGAGCAGTTCTTC

j_call: TRBJ1-2
clone_size: NA
v_call: TRBV12-3/TRBV12-4
cdr3_length: 15
d_call: NA
cdr3_aa: CASSSPRGRAYGYTF
cdr3_nt: TGTGCCAGCAGTTCCCCTAGGGGGAGGGCCTATGGCTACACCTTC

j_call: TRBJ2-6
clone_size: NA
v_call: TRBV7-2
cdr3_length: 14
d_call: NA
cdr3_aa: CASSRSTGANVLTF
cdr3_nt: TGTGCCAGCAGCCGATCGACTGGGGCCAACGTCCTGACTTTC

j_call: TRBJ2-5
clone_size: NA
v_call: TRBV6-5
cdr3_length: 13
d_call: NA
cdr3_aa: CASRSGTPWTQYF
cdr3_nt: TGTGCCAGCAGGTCCGGGACCCCCTGGACCCAGTACTTC

j_call: TRBJ2-3
clone_size: NA
v_call: TRBV24-1
cdr3_length: 13
d_call: TRBD2
cdr3_aa: CATGGRGTDTQYF
cdr3_nt: TGTGCCACCGGGGGGAGGGGCACAGATACGCAGTATTTT

j_call: TRBJ2-7
clone_size: NA
v_call: TRBV5-1
cdr3_length: 15
d_call: TRBD2
cdr3_aa: CASSLLAGGFYEQYF
cdr3_nt: TGCGCCAGCAGCTTGCTAGCGGGGGGATTTTACGAGCAGTACTTC

j_call: TRBJ1-1
clone_size: NA
v_call: TRBV3-1
cdr3_length: 13
d_call: NA
cdr3_aa: CASSQRSNSEAFF
cdr3_nt: TGTGCCAGCAGCCAAAGATCAAACTCCGAAGCTTTCTTT

j_call: TRBJ1-1
clone_size: once
v_call: TRBV7-9
cdr3_length: 17
d_call: NA
cdr3_aa: CASNPGTAHQVNAEAFF
cdr3_nt: TGTGCCAGCAACCCCGGCACGGCTCACCAGGTTAACGCTGAAGCTTTCTTT

j_call: TRBJ2-5
clone_size: NA
v_call: TRBV3-1
cdr3_length: 16
d_call: TRBD2
cdr3_aa: CASSHLAGDIRETQYF
cdr3_nt: TGTGCCAGCAGCCATTTAGCGGGGGACATTCGGGAGACCCAGTACTTC

j_call: TRBJ2-5
clone_size: NA
v_call: TRBV7-7
cdr3_length: 15
d_call: NA
cdr3_aa: CASSLTFGGQETQYF
cdr3_nt: TGTGCTAGCAGCTTAACGTTCGGGGGCCAAGAGACCCAGTACTTC

j_call: TRBJ1-2
clone_size: NA
v_call: TRBV19
cdr3_length: 15
d_call: NA
cdr3_aa: CASSIGRFPGYGYTF
cdr3_nt: TGTGCCAGTAGTATAGGACGGTTCCCCGGCTATGGCTACACCTTC

j_call: TRBJ1-4
clone_size: NA
v_call: TRBV27
cdr3_length: 13
d_call: NA
cdr3_aa: CASRHFGSEKLFF
cdr3_nt: TGTGCCAGCAGACACTTCGGGAGTGAAAAACTGTTTTTT

j_call: TRBJ1-1
clone_size: NA
v_call: TRBV5-1
cdr3_length: 14
d_call: NA
cdr3_aa: CASSLEAARTEAFF
cdr3_nt: TGCGCCAGCAGCTTGGAAGCGGCTCGGACTGAAGCTTTCTTT

j_call: TRBJ2-1
clone_size: NA
v_call: TRBV4-2
cdr3_length: 17
d_call: NA
cdr3_aa: CASSQGPGAGKFNEQFF
cdr3_nt: TGTGCCAGCAGCCAGGGGCCCGGGGCAGGGAAGTTCAATGAGCAGTTCTTC

j_call: TRBJ2-3
clone_size: NA
v_call: TRBV4-1
cdr3_length: 16
d_call: TRBD2
cdr3_aa: CASSHPPGGKADTQYF
cdr3_nt: TGCGCCAGCAGCCACCCGCCGGGGGGGAAGGCAGATACGCAGTATTTT